The rows below give T cell receptor beta chains drawn from one sample of a study of CD8 T cells in ankylosing spondylitis. Using its own MiXCR run on the 5' RACE reads, TCRdb lists one record per CDR3 protein. The data show more than 600,000 distinct CDR3 sequences, about 20% seen once. The sample comprised blood, either unsorted or a sorted T cell fraction (not recorded which). The receptors originated from a male donor with ankylosing spondylitis. Each CDR3 is given with its conserved first and last residue. D genes are given only for firm matches. A row's size may be missing; if present it is once, few, many or a size class.

- | TRBJ1-1 | - | TRBV7-9 | CATRPKGGFDTEAFF | TGTGCCACCAGACCCAAGGGGGGGTTCGACACTGAAGCTTTCTTT
- | TRBJ2-3 | - | TRBV5-6 | CASSPVPGQATDTQYF | TGTGCCAGCAGCCCCGTTCCGGGCCAGGCCACAGATACGCAGTATTTT
few | TRBJ2-7 | - | TRBV7-2 | CASSLRGSRGNEQYF | TGTGCCAGCAGCCTTCGGGGGAGCAGGGGGAACGAGCAGTACTTC
few | TRBJ1-4 | TRBD1 | TRBV20-1 | CSARTGANEKLFF | TGCAGTGCAAGGACAGGGGCTAATGAAAAACTGTTTTTT
- | TRBJ2-3 | - | TRBV6-1 | CASSPPLRTDTQYF | TGTGCCAGCAGTCCCCCCCTCCGGACAGATACGCAGTATTTT
- | TRBJ2-7 | - | TRBV4-2 | CASSQDGGDPREQYF | TGTGCCAGCAGCCAAGACGGGGGAGACCCTCGAGAGCAGTACTTC
- | TRBJ2-2 | - | TRBV7-3 | CASSSGTPSGELFF | TGTGCCAGCAGCTCCGGGACTCCATCCGGGGAGCTGTTTTTT
- | TRBJ2-1 | TRBD2 | TRBV5-1 | CASRTAGGLLHEQFF | TGCGCCAGCAGGACAGCGGGAGGCCTCCTCCATGAGCAGTTCTTC
- | TRBJ2-2 | - | TRBV5-4 | CASSLGSGSFGELFF | TGTGCCAGCAGCTTGGGATCGGGGAGTTTCGGGGAGCTGTTTTTT
- | TRBJ2-1 | TRBD2 | TRBV29-1 | CSVLIAGALNEQFF | TGCAGCGTCCTAATAGCGGGTGCACTCAATGAGCAGTTCTTC
- | TRBJ2-3 | TRBD2 | TRBV11-2 | CASRPYTLAGGLEDTQYF | TGTGCCAGCAGGCCCTACACACTAGCGGGGGGCCTAGAAGATACGCAGTATTTT
once | TRBJ2-7 | TRBD2 | TRBV6-5 | CASSYSHSGGYSYEQYF | TGTGCCAGCAGTTACTCTCACTCGGGGGGATACTCCTACGAGCAGTACTTC
- | TRBJ2-1 | - | TRBV5-1 | CASSLISSDNNEQFF | TGCGCCAGCAGCTTGATTTCTAGCGATAACAATGAGCAGTTCTTC
- | TRBJ1-6 | - | TRBV6-2/TRBV6-3 | CASSTRTKEVSPLHF | TGTGCCAGCAGTACCCGGACAAAGGAGGTTTCACCCCTCCACTTT
- | TRBJ2-7 | - | TRBV11-2 | CASSPTSVYEQYF | TGTGCCAGCAGTCCTACCAGCGTCTACGAGCAGTACTTC
- | TRBJ2-1 | TRBD2 | TRBV7-8 | CASSLFERGALVEEGNKQFF | TGTGCCAGCAGCTTATTCGAGCGGGGGGCGTTAGTAGAGGAGGGCAATAAGCAGTTCTTC
many | TRBJ1-1 | - | TRBV12-3/TRBV12-4 | CASSFRGGGTEAFF | TGTGCCAGCAGTTTTCGAGGGGGGGGCACTGAAGCTTTCTTT
- | TRBJ2-5 | TRBD2 | TRBV10-3 | CAISSGSPETQYF | TGTGCCATCAGTAGCGGGAGCCCAGAGACCCAGTACTTC
- | TRBJ1-2 | - | TRBV27 | CASSRRQNYGYTF | TGTGCCAGCAGTAGGCGGCAGAACTATGGCTACACCTTC
few | TRBJ2-7 | - | TRBV11-2 | CASSLDGSGPYEQYF | TGTGCCAGCAGCTTAGATGGGTCAGGTCCCTACGAGCAGTACTTC
few | TRBJ2-7 | TRBD2 | TRBV20-1 | CSAPKTSGMDGEQYF | TGCAGTGCCCCTAAGACTAGCGGGATGGATGGGGAGCAGTACTTC
- | TRBJ2-1 | - | TRBV7-8 | CASSLWGRAPRNEQFF | TGTGCCAGCAGCCTGTGGGGAAGAGCCCCTAGGAATGAGCAGTTCTTC
- | TRBJ1-1 | - | TRBV20-1 | CSAQKGNTEAFF | TGCAGTGCGCAAAAGGGGAACACTGAAGCTTTCTTT
- | TRBJ2-3 | - | TRBV20-1 | CSAGPWTGTRSGSGADTQYF | TGCAGTGCTGGACCATGGACAGGGACCCGTAGCGGGAGCGGAGCAGATACGCAGTATTTT
few | TRBJ2-5 | - | TRBV19 | CATTPSKGETQYF | TGTGCCACGACTCCATCCAAGGGAGAGACCCAGTACTTC